The entry that follows covers one T cell receptor beta chain sequence. This CDR3 comprises 16 residues. Germline loops: CDR1 MGHRA, CDR2 YSYEKL. The V end was cut by 0 bases, the J end by 4 bases, with 13 bases between. The sample is drawn from a study of blood T cells in healthy people across ages. A second PCR, run for about 7 to 12 cycles, used a sample-barcoded 5' primer plus a J-beta primer mix. MiXCR, run by TCRdb on the 5' RACE reads, gives a single entry per CDR3 protein. The data show about 1.1 million distinct CDR3 sequences, around two fifths seen once. The TCR was taken from a man between 18 and 35 years old in good health. The genes are TRBV4-1 and TRBJ2-1, with D perhaps matching TRBD2 (5 bases). The sequenced sample consisted of blood. The CDR3 reads CASSQDPGVLYNEQFF. As DNA, the CDR3 is TGCGCCAGCAGCCAAGATCCCGGGGTCCTATACAATGAGCAGTTCTTC.